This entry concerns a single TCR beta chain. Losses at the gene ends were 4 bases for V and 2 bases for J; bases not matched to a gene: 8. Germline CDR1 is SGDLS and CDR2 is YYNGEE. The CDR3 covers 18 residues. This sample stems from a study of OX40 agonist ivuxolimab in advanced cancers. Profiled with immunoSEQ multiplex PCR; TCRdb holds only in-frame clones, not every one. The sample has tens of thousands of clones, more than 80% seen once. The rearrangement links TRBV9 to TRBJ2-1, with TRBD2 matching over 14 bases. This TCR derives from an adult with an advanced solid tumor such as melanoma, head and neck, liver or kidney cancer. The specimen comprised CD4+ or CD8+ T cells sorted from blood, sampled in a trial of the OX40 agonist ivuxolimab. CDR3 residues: CASSRGTSGSGTYNEQFF. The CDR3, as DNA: TGTGCCAGCAGCAGGGGGACTAGCGGGAGTGGGACCTACAATGAGCAGTTCTTC.